Below are 16 T cell receptor beta chains sequenced from a single sample in a study of blood T cell repertoires in COVID-19. Some clones are missing from TCRdb's copy, which holds only in-frame ones; the method was immunoSEQ multiplex PCR. The sample records roughly 140,000 clones, around four fifths being singletons. The sequenced material came from peripheral blood. The receptors derive from a woman at least 80 years old with acute or convalescent COVID-19.

The chain is built from TRBV7-9 and TRBJ2-5; the D gene is possibly TRBD2 (5 bases). Germline V gene lookup returns CDR1 SEHNR and CDR2 FQNEAQ (reference sequence). The CDR3 is 14 amino acids. V dropped 7 bases and J dropped 2 bases, with 14 bases sitting between them. In nucleotides, the CDR3 is TGTGCCAGCACCCCCCGGAGCGGTCAAGAGACCCAGTACTTC. It codes for CASTPRSGQETQYF.

V gene TRBV18 combines with J gene TRBJ2-2; the match to TRBD2 covers 10 bases. The trim removed 6 bases at V and 6 bases at J, leaving 10 bases unmatched. The germline V gene has CDR1 KGHSH and CDR2 LQKENI. The CDR3 consists of 16 residues. In nucleotides, the CDR3 is TGTGCCAGCTCTCCTAGCGGGAGCCGTCTTCCCGGGGAGCTGTTTTTT. Encoded protein: CASSPSGSRLPGELFF.

This chain connects TRBV5-5 to TRBJ1-2; 9 nucleotides match TRBD1. The length of the CDR3 is 15 residues. V trimming: 0 bases; J trimming: 2 bases; junction bases outside the gene matches: 2. CDR1 and CDR2 from the germline V gene are SGHKS and YYEKEE (reference sequence). The DNA for the CDR3 is TGTGCCAGCAGCTTGGAGGGACAGGGAAACTATGGCTACACCTTC. It codes for CASSLEGQGNYGYTF.

This clone has more than one count but fewer than ten. V usage is TRBV15 and J usage is TRBJ2-7, with D possibly being TRBD2 (6 bases). This CDR3 has 14 amino acids. V gave up 3 bases and J gave up 5 bases, with 14 bases separating them. Germline CDR1 and CDR2: LNHNV and YYDKDF (reference sequence). The DNA of the CDR3 is TGTGCCACCAGCAGCGTCTACGGGGGAAACGAGCAGTACTTC. It is translated as CATSSVYGGNEQYF.

The CDR3 loop reads CASSPLNEQFF. CDR3 DNA: TGTGCCAGCAGCCCTTTGAATGAGCAGTTCTTC. The chain employs TRBV11-2 and TRBJ2-1; D is uncertain. V lost 5 bases to trimming and J lost 7 bases, with 6 bases between them. CDR3 length: 11 residues. Germline V CDR1 and CDR2: SGHAT, FQNNGV.

V gene TRBV3-1 (or the pseudogene TRBV3-2) combines with J gene TRBJ2-1; 7 bases fit TRBD2. V trimming: 1 base; J trimming: 4 bases; junction bases outside the gene matches: 7. This CDR3 comprises 16 residues. CDR1 and CDR2 (germline): LGHDT, YNNKEL (reference sequence). This chain's CDR3 is CASSQGRAGAYNEQFF. The CDR3 nucleotides are TGTGCCAGCAGCCAAGGGAGGGCGGGAGCATACAATGAGCAGTTCTTC.

The chain carries TRBV19 and TRBJ1-5; the match to TRBD1 covers 9 bases. CDR1 and CDR2 (germline): LNHDA, SQIVND (reference sequence). V lost 1 base to trimming and J lost 5 bases; unmatched junction nucleotides: 3. The CDR3 contains 15 residues. The CDR3 protein is CASSIGGTGYQPQHF. CDR3 DNA sequence: TGTGCCAGTAGTATAGGAGGGACAGGGTATCAGCCCCAGCATTTT.

The J gene is TRBJ1-1, the V gene TRBV7-9; 8 bases line up with TRBD1. This CDR3 spans 17 amino acids. From germline, CDR1 is SEHNR and CDR2 FQNEAQ (reference sequence). With 5 bases clipped from V and 0 bases from J, the junction kept 11 bases outside the gene matches. The CDR3 DNA follows: TGTGCCAGCAGCCTAGGGACAGGAGGGGTCATGAACACTGAAGCTTTCTTT. The encoded protein is CASSLGTGGVMNTEAFF.

This chain connects TRBV6-2 or TRBV6-3 to TRBJ1-5; D is ambiguous. Germline-derived CDR1 and CDR2 are MNHEY and SVGEGT. CDR3 length: 13 amino acids. Trimming took 4 bases from V and 3 from J, leaving 7 bases between them. In DNA form, the CDR3 reads TGTGCCAGCAGTTTCCTTTCCAATCAGCCCCAGCATTTT. It specifies CASSFLSNQPQHF.

The chain has TRBV7-2 and TRBJ2-3; D gene unclear. CDR1 and CDR2 from the germline V gene are SGHTA and FQGNSA. The CDR3 covers 14 residues. V was pared by 4 bases and J by 0 bases, with 8 bases between. The CDR3 reads CASSSTYSTDTQYF. The CDR3 DNA reads as TGTGCCAGCAGCTCCACTTATAGCACAGATACGCAGTATTTT.

The V call is TRBV7-9, the J call TRBJ2-5, with TRBD2 identical over 13 bases. CDR3 size: 17 residues. CDR1 and CDR2 (germline): SEHNR, FQNEAQ (reference sequence). V was pared by 1 base and J by 1 base, with 3 bases of the junction left unmatched. The CDR3 DNA is TGTGCCAGCAGCTTAGTCCGGACTAGCGGGGGCCAAGAGACCCAGTACTTC. Its translation: CASSLVRTSGGQETQYF.

About this clone itself: Other nucleotide sequences in the sample specify the same CDR3. The gene calls are TRBV5-1 and TRBJ2-1; 9 bases align to TRBD2. Germline V lookup: CDR1 SGHRS, CDR2 YFSETQ. The length of the CDR3 is 15 residues. The V gene end was trimmed by 6 bases and the J gene end by 8 bases; junction bases not matched to a gene: 12. CDR3 sequence (DNA): TGCGCCAGCACGCTCGGCGGGAGGGCCGAGGATGAGCAGTTCTTC. Its translation: CASTLGGRAEDEQFF. Full variable domain (missing parts from reference TRBV5-1 and TRBJ2-1): KAGVTQTPRYLIKTRGQQVTLSCSPISGHRSVSWYQQTPGQGLQFLFEYFSETQRNKGNFPGRFSGRQFSNSRSEMNVSTLELGDSALYLCASTLGGRAEDEQFFGPGTRLTVL.

This clone was detected only a few times. This chain uses TRBV6-5 with TRBJ1-3, with D perhaps matching TRBD1 (5 bases). CDR1 and CDR2 from the germline V gene are MNHEY and SVGAGI. This CDR3 contains 15 residues. V was trimmed by 6 bases and J by 0 bases, leaving 12 bases between them. CDR3 amino acids: CASRPGGFSGNTIYF. The CDR3 bases are TGTGCCAGCAGGCCCGGGGGGTTCTCTGGAAACACCATATATTTT.

CDR3 sequence (DNA): TGTGCCACCAGTGATCCCCCAATTTTCTATGGCTACACCTTC. It yields the protein CATSDPPIFYGYTF. This chain connects TRBV24-1 to TRBJ1-2; unclear D gene. The CDR3 runs to 14 residues. The germline V gene has CDR1 KGHDR and CDR2 SFDVKD. The germline V and J ends were trimmed by 3 bases and 4 bases, with 11 bases remaining between them.

CDR3: CASSQRTGRALNQPQHF. CDR3 in DNA: TGTGCCAGCAGCCAAAGGACAGGGAGGGCGTTAAATCAGCCCCAGCATTTT. The gene calls are TRBV3-1 (or the pseudogene TRBV3-2) and TRBJ1-5; 8 bases are a match to TRBD1. The V gene end was trimmed by 2 bases and the J gene end by 4 bases; junction bases not matched to a gene: 10. This CDR3 comprises 17 residues. CDR1 LGHDT and CDR2 YNNKEL come from the germline V gene (reference sequence).

This clone has a handful of counts. The rearrangement uses TRBV7-5 and TRBJ1-6. TRBV7-5 is designated a pseudogene. This CDR3 contains 11 residues. For the CDR3, the DNA is TGTGCCAGAAGGGTAGGGAGACCCCTCCACTTT. Translation gives CARRVGRPLHF.